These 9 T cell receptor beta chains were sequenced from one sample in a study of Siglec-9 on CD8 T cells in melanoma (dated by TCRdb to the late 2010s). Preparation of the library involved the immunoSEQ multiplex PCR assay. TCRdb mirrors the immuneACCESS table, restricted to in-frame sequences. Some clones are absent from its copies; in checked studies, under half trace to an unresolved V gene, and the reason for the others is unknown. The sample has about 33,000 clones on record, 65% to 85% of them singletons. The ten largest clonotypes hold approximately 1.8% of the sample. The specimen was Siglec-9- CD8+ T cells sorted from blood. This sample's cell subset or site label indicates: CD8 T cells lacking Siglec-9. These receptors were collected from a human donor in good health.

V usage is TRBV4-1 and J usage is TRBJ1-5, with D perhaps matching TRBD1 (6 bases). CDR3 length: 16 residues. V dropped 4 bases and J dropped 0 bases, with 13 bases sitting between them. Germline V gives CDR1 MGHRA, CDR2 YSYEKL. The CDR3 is CASSPEDSYSNQPQHF. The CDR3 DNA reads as TGCGCCAGCAGCCCCGAGGACAGTTATAGCAATCAGCCCCAGCATTTT.

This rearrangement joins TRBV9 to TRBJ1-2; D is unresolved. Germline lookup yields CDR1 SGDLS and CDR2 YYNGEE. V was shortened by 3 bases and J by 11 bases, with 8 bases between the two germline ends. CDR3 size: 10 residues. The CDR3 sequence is CASSGNTYTF. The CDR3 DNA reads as TGTGCCAGCAGCGGGAACACTTACACCTTC.

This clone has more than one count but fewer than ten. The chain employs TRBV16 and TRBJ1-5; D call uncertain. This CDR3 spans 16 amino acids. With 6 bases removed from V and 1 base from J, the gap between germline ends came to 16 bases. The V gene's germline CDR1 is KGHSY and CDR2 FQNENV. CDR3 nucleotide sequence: TGTGCCAGCAGTCGAGGACCAACGGGAAGCAATCAGCCCCAGCATTTT. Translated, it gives CASSRGPTGSNQPQHF.

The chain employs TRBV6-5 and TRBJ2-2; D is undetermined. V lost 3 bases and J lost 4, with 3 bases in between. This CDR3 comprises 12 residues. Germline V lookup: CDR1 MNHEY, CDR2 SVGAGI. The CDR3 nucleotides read TGTGCCAGCAGTTATGTCACCGGGGAGCTGTTTTTT. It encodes CASSYVTGELFF.

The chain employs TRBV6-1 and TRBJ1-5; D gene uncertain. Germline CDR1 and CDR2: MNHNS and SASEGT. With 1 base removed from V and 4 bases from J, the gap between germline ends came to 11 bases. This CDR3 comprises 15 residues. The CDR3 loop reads CASSEEGLGNQPQHF. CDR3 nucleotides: TGTGCCAGCAGTGAAGAAGGGTTGGGGAATCAGCCCCAGCATTTT.

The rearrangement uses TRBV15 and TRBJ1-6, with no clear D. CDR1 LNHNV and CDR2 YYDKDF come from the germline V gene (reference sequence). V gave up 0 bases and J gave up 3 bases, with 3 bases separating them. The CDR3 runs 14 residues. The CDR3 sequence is CATSREGYNSPLHF. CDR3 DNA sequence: TGTGCCACCAGCAGAGAAGGCTATAATTCACCCCTCCACTTT.

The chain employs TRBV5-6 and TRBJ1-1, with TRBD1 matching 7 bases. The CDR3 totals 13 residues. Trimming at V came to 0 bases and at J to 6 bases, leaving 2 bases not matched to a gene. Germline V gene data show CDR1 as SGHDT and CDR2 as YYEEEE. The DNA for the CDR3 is TGTGCCAGCAGCTTGGAGGGGGCGCCTGAAGCTTTCTTT. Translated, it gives CASSLEGAPEAFF.

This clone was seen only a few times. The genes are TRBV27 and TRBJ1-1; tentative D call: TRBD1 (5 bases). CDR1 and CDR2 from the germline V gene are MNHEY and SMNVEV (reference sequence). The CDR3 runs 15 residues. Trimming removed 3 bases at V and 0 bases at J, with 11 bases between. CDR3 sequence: CASSLSGRMNTEAFF. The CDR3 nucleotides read TGTGCCAGCAGTTTGTCGGGACGGATGAACACTGAAGCTTTCTTT.

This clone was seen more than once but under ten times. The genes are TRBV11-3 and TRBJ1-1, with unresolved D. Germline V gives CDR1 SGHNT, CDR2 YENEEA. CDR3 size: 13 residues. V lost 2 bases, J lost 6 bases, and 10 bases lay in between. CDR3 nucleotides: TGTGCCAGCAGCTTACCCCCGGTCCCTGAAGCTTTCTTT. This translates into CASSLPPVPEAFF.